This entry features one T cell receptor (beta chain) sequence. The antigen is undetermined. Generated by immunoSEQ multiplex PCR, the TCRdb table keeps only in-frame clones and is missing some. The sample has about 41,000 clones, approximately 95% seen once. This entry belongs to a study of graft-versus-host responses after intestinal transplantation. Study overall: Isolated intestinal, liver-intestinal, or multivisceral transplants had been given to the recipients. Once they had received anti-thymocyte globulin induction, all recipients took tacrolimus and steroids for approximately three years. The study's findings and limits: Those patients showing graft-donor T cell macrochimerism displayed high graft-versus-host to host-versus-graft clonal ratios in allografts. Early post-transplant falls in HvG clones accompanied the peak levels of circulating GvH clones.

The CDR3 length is 15 residues. V was pared by 0 bases and J by 4 bases, with 4 bases of the junction left unmatched. The germline V gene encodes CDR1 SGDLS and CDR2 YYNGEE. The starting material was unstimulated CD8+ T cells sorted from spleen or lymph node cells, obtained before transplant. The chain carries TRBV9 and TRBJ2-1; 7 nucleotides align to TRBD2. This receptor was obtained from a human donor who was the organ donor for an intestinal transplant. The CDR3 region has the DNA TGTGCCAGCAGCGTAGGCGGGGGTTATTACAATGAGCAGTTCTTC. Its translation: CASSVGGGYYNEQFF.